The TCR beta chain under discussion was sequenced for a study of Tregs in tolerant kidney transplant recipients (dated by TCRdb to the late 2010s). Background on the whole study: For bulk CFSE mixed lymphocyte reactions, CFSE-labeled recipient PBMCs were cocultured for 6 days with irradiated donor PBMCs and were then stained for CD3/CD4/CD8 and FACS-sorted. TCRbeta repertoire sequencing was used in a few healthy controls to compare several ways of expanding Tregs specific for an allogeneic donor. The study applied TCRbeta sequencing to find donor-specific regulatory T cells before combined kidney and bone marrow transplantation and then followed those same cells after transplant. Results the study describes overall, beyond this receptor: The study was limited by small patient numbers, and the findings need validation in larger populations and under other immunosuppression protocols. Biological reproducibility was not examined directly, but technical replication error appeared to be minimal. Expanding Tregs with activated donor B cells appeared to identify the most biologically relevant and donor-specific TCRbeta repertoire.

Healthy control blood came either as purchased buffy coats or from healthy volunteers. Healthy control blood was processed by Ficoll density gradient to PBMCs and cryopreserved; patient PBMCs were collected before and after transplant. Measured from the cysteine to the phenylalanine, the CDR3 is 17 residues long. Only the CDR3 part of the read is kept: 51 bases, read in frame from the first base. The germline V gene supplies CDR1 SGHVS and CDR2 FQNEAQ. V trim: 1 base; J trim: 0 bases; unmatched bases: 4. This clone has at least ten counts. Its antigen is not yet known. The sample holds no much larger clone one base away, and base qualities are not on file. For TCRbeta CDR3 sequencing, genomic DNA from the sorted cells was extracted using the QIAGEN DNeasy Blood and Tissue Kit. High-throughput TCRbeta CDR3 sequencing was carried out commercially through immunoSEQ, with PCR amplification with bias correction and internal controls included. Per the source publication's procedure: Unique productive TCRbeta sequences were defined by CDR3 nucleotide sequence where primers matched, otherwise by CDR3 amino acid sequence with Vbeta and Jbeta genes. Sequences were defined as donor-reactive when expanded at least 5-fold in CFSE-low cells versus unstimulated cells and present at a frequency of at least 0.01% in CFSE-low cells. Repertoire divergence was quantified by Jensen-Shannon divergence calculated from the top 100 TCRbeta sequences ranked by frequency. For any sample with multiple sequencing runs, sorting error was corrected in each run separately before the runs were pooled. TCRdb re-hosts the immuneACCESS table, in-frame sequences only. Its copies lack some clones; in the studies checked, an unresolved V gene accounts for under half of them, and the cause for the rest is not known. Clonal size and the V and J genes are those of that table, whereas D and trimming came from the DNA. For this sample the table gives 7,000 to 9,000 clones, of which 45% to 50% were detected only once. Jointly, the top ten make up about 5.3% of the sample.

Source material: CD4+ T cells from blood cultured with allogeneic cells. The clonotype comes from a human donor in good health. The rearrangement joined TRBV7-8 to TRBJ2-2; the central 8 bases match TRBD1. Read as DNA, the sequence is TGTGCCAGCAGCTTAGTAGTACAGGGGGCGAACACCGGGGAGCTGTTTTTT. Translation gives CASSLVVQGANTGELFF.